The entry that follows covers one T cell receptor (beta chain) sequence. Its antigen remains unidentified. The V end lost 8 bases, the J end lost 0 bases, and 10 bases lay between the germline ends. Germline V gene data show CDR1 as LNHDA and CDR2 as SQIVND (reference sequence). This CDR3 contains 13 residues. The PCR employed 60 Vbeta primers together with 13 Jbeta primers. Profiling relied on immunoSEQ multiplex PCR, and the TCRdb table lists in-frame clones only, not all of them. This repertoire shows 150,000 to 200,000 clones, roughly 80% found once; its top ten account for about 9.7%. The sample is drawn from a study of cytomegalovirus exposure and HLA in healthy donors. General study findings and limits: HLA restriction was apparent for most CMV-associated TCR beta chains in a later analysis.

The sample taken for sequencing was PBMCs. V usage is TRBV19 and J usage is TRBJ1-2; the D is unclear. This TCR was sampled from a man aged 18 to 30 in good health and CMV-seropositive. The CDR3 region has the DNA TGTGCCAGTGCGGATAGTCCTAACTATGGCTACACCTTC. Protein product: CASADSPNYGYTF.